This record looks at one T cell receptor beta chain sequence and its context. Methods used by the authors: Amplified reference gene primers provided the basis for estimating nucleated cell counts. The protocol was immunoSEQ multiplex PCR, while the TCRdb copy is restricted to in-frame clones and leaves out a portion. V and J calls and clone size come straight from that table; D and trimming were deduced from the DNA. The sample lists over 60,000 clones, around 84% occurring once. This entry belongs to a study of blood T cell repertoires in COVID-19. Across the whole study: There were acute and convalescent COVID-19 samples, and they came from the United States, Italy and Spain. PBMCs, B-cell-depleted T cells, or T cells were the source of the cDNA or gDNA that made up the material.

Germline lookup yields CDR1 LNHDA and CDR2 SQIVND (reference sequence). The CDR3 runs 14 residues. The ends were cut back, 4 bases at V and 7 bases at J, with 14 bases in the middle. Sequencing was performed on peripheral blood. V and J are TRBV19 and TRBJ2-4; D might be TRBD1 (5 bases). This clonotype was sampled from a human donor in a cohort sampled during active COVID-19. The CDR3, as DNA: TGTGCCAGTAGTAAGGGGTACACGGCCAACATTCAGTACTTC. Translating it yields CASSKGYTANIQYF.